The 5 T cell receptor beta chains presented below share a single source sample, sequenced in a study of vaccination effects on CD4 cells after COVID-19. Sequencing followed a ViraFEST assay step that expanded antigen-specific CD4+ T cells with viral peptide pools. Having been cultured for around ten days, the cells underwent CD4+ T cell isolation. Each vaccine recipient was nucleocapsid antibody negative and had no prior SARS-CoV-2 infection. Generated by immunoSEQ multiplex PCR, the TCRdb table keeps only in-frame clones and is missing some. The sample records some 69,000 clones, about 70% being singletons. For these TCRs, the target antigens are not known. The sample here was CD4+ T cells from PBMCs cultured with HCoV-NL63 spike peptides, taken before COVID-19 vaccination. Receptor source: a human donor who received a COVID-19 vaccine.

CDR3 loop: CASSLEAEYTEAFF. The CDR3 DNA follows: TGTGCCAGCAGCTTAGAGGCGGAATACACTGAAGCTTTCTTT. The gene calls are TRBV7-9 and TRBJ1-1; D is undetermined. Germline V gene sequence: CDR1 SEHNR, CDR2 FQNEAQ (reference sequence). Trimming left V 1 base short and J 3 bases short, with 9 bases between. The CDR3 consists of 14 residues.

The chain uses TRBV6-5 and TRBJ1-4; possible D gene TRBD1, 6 bases. V shed 4 bases and J shed 4 bases, with 13 bases lying between them. The CDR3 sequence is 15 residues long. Looked up from germline, CDR1 is MNHEY and CDR2 is SVGAGI. In nucleotides, the CDR3 is TGTGCCAGCAGTTCCGGGGGGCAGATTAATGAAAAACTGTTTTTT. It yields the protein CASSSGGQINEKLFF.

The chain employs TRBV6-4 and TRBJ2-7; TRBD1 might be the D (5 bases). Per the germline V gene, CDR1 is MRHNA and CDR2 is SNTAGT. The CDR3 is 13 residues long. Between the trimmed V and J ends, which lost 0 bases and 4 bases, there was a span of 7 bases. The CDR3 nucleotides read TGTGCCAGCAGTGACTCGACAGCGTACGAGCAGTACGTC. Protein sequence: CASSDSTAYEQYV.

The chain couples TRBV10-1 to TRBJ1-2; D unclear. CDR3 size: 15 residues. Deletions cut 3 bases from V and 4 bases from J, with 15 bases between. Germline V gives CDR1 WNHNN, CDR2 SYGVQD (reference sequence). CDR3 sequence (DNA): TGCGCCAGCAGTGAAGATAGGTTGGGCCTCTATGGCTACACCTTC. Its protein is CASSEDRLGLYGYTF.

This sequence joins TRBV9 and TRBJ2-2; no clear D. V was cut by 1 base and J by 1 base, with 8 bases left in between. This CDR3 is built from 15 residues. Germline CDR1 is SGDLS and CDR2 is YYNGEE. CDR3 DNA sequence: TGTGCCAGCAGCGTAATGGCTCAGAACACCGGGGAGCTGTTTTTT. Translation gives CASSVMAQNTGELFF.